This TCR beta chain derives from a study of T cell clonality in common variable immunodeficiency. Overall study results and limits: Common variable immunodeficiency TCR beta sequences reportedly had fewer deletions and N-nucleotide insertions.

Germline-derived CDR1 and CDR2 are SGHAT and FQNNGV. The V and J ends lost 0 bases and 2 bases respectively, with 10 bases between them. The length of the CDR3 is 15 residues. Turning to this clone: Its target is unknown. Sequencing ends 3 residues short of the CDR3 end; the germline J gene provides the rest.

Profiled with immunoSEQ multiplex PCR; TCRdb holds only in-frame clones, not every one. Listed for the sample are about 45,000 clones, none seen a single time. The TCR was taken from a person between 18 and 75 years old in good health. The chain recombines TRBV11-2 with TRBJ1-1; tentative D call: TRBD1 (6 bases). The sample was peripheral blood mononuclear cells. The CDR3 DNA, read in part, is TGTGCCAGCAGCTTAGAAGGGGGTAGAAACACTGAA. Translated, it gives CASSLEGGRNTE. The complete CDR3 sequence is CASSLEGGRNTEAFF. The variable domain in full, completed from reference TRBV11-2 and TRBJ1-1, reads EAGVAQSPRYKIIEKRQSVAFWCNPISGHATLYWYQQILGQGPKLLIQFQNNGVVDDSQLPKDRFSAERLKGVDSTLKIQPAKLEDSAVYLCASSLEGGRNTEAFFGQGTRLTVV.